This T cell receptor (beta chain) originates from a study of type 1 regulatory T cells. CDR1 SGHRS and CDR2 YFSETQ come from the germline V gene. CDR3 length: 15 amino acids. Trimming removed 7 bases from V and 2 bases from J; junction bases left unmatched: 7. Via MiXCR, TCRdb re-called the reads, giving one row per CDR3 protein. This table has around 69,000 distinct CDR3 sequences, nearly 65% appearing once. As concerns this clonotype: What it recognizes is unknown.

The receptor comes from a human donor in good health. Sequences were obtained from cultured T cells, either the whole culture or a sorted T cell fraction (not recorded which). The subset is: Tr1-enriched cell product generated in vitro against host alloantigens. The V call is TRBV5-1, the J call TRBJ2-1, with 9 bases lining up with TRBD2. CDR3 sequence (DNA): TGCGCCAGCCATATAGCGGGGGACACCTACAATGAGCAGTTCTTC. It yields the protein CASHIAGDTYNEQFF.